This entry is about one T cell receptor (beta chain). This clonotype was detected a few times. The antigen it recognizes is unknown. Base quality data are lacking; no much larger clone is found one base away. The source of the sample is a study of blood T cells in healthy people across ages (dated by TCRdb to between 2014 and 2016). In the study overall: In model experiments, template switching captured about one uniquely barcoded TCR beta cDNA molecule for every two T cells. Age-related changes in TCR beta repertoire diversity were measured in the study by deep sequencing normalized with unique cDNA molecular identifiers. Four age groups were formed from the donors: young (average approximately 16 years), middle-aged (more than 35), aged (about 62) and long-lived (about 80). To avoid experimental bias, donors of different ages were distributed randomly across sequencing lanes. Two additional independent replicas of 1 million unique cDNA reads from the same blood draw were analyzed for two donors (one aged 18 to 29 and one aged 80 or older). The research as a whole found: Compared with the aged group, more naive CD4+ T cells, fewer expanded clones and increased TCR diversity were shown by the long-lived group, suggesting age selection. Because donor CMV infection status was unknown, age-related changes in expanded clonotypes were potentially confounded. Estimates of total diversity based on one million sequenced T cells were regarded as lower bounds and as underestimates. Because profiling used bulk unsorted PBMCs, naive and antigen-experienced compartments could not be compared conclusively. Observed TCR beta diversity correlated strongly with the percentage of naive T cells measured by flow cytometry. As age increased, observed TCR beta diversity per million T cells dropped in a roughly linear way, and a significant reduction was already evident by age roughly 40.

Library generation was performed with 5' RACE. This sample was sequenced with an Illumina HiSeq 2500. A second PCR of about 7 to 12 cycles was performed with a sample-barcoded 5' primer and a J-beta primer mix. Each TCR beta cDNA molecule received a unique molecular identifier from a template-switch 5' adaptor carrying 12 random nucleotides. Each sample yielded at least 3 million CDR3-containing paired-end reads. First-strand cDNA synthesis was performed from all RNA using the Mint cDNA synthesis kit, with priming by a TRBC-specific oligonucleotide. Following uracil-DNA glycosylase treatment, all cDNA underwent a first 18-cycle PCR with the universal primers M1SS and BC2_uni_R. As for how the authors treated the data: Normalization of each sample was performed by random selection of 1 million high-quality reads, each carrying a distinct molecular identifier. Instead of being binned into consensus sequences, reads with shared molecular identifiers were discarded. MiTCR, set to a Q25 quality threshold and the strictest error-elimination algorithm, was used for CDR3 identification, clonotype clustering and error correction. A nonparametric unseen species model using Euler transformation provided a lower-bound estimate of total TCR beta diversity. The public reads were run again by TCRdb, first through fastp at Q25 and then through MiXCR, and only productive beta chains were kept. Under each unique CDR3 protein, matching rows form one entry showing the most common genes and DNA. What appears here as the V and J calls and clone size reflects TCRdb's work, not the paper's. The sample includes about 1,500,000 distinct CDR3 sequences, with roughly 27% observed a single time. The ten most abundant clones make up 7.7% of the sample.

Donors were 40 or so systemically healthy Caucasian individuals from Russia aged roughly 6 to 90 years. Around 9.9 milliliters of peripheral blood were collected from each donor into EDTA-treated Vacutainer tubes. PBMCs were isolated by Ficoll-Paque density-gradient centrifugation, with at least 7 million obtained per sample. Trizol reagent was used to extract total RNA from the PBMCs, yielding at least 6 micrograms per sample. For every donor, flow cytometry on a PBMC aliquot measured the percentage of naive CD45RAhigh/CD27high T cells. The CDR3 holds 15 amino acids from the cysteine to the phenylalanine. The only DNA kept is the CDR3, 45 bases in frame from the first base. Relative to germline, V is missing 6 bases and J is missing 7 bases, with 9 bases of the junction outside any gene match. CDR1 and CDR2 (MGHDK, SYGVNS) derive from the germline V gene.

The sequence came from a young woman in good health. Rearrangement joined TRBV25-1 to TRBJ2-1; the central 10 bases match TRBD1. Sequenced sample: blood. The DNA sequence follows: TGTGCCAGCAGCCAACCGGGACAGGGGTTAAATGAGCAGTTCTTC. The resulting protein is CASSQPGQGLNEQFF. Supplemented by the reference TRBV25-1 and TRBJ2-1 proteins around the CDR3, the complete variable domain is EADIYQTPRYLVIGTGKKITLECSQTMGHDKMYWYQQDPGMELHLIHYSYGVNSTEKGDLSSESTVSRIRTEHFPLTLESARPSHTSQYLCASSQPGQGLNEQFFGPGTRLTVL.